These T cell receptor beta chains were read from a single sample in a study of quantifying T cell responses using KT2 cells. TCRdb reanalysed the UMI-ligation and nested PCR reads using MiXCR and keeps one entry per CDR3 protein. Seen here are roughly 51,000 distinct CDR3 sequences, 9% to 15% observed once, and the top ten hold 9.4%. The sample comprised PBMCs spiked with cells of the T cell clone KT2. The source is a human donor. Both conserved end residues are part of each CDR3. Fields, in order: clone size, J gene, V gene, D gene, CDR3 protein, CDR3 DNA. A D gene is named only where the DNA matches it firmly. For some rows the clone size is stated as once, few or many, or as a class when expanded; others skip it.

clone size: .; J gene: TRBJ2-4; V gene: TRBV15; D gene: .; CDR3 protein: CATSREDGRQNIQYF; CDR3 DNA: TGTGCCACCAGCAGAGAGGACGGCAGACAAAACATTCAGTACTTC
clone size: .; J gene: TRBJ2-6; V gene: TRBV4-3; D gene: .; CDR3 protein: CASSQEWGSGANVLTF; CDR3 DNA: TGCGCCAGCAGCCAAGAGTGGGGGAGTGGGGCCAACGTCCTGACTTTC
clone size: many; J gene: TRBJ2-1; V gene: TRBV29-1; D gene: .; CDR3 protein: CSARNRRTDYNEQFF; CDR3 DNA: TGCAGCGCAAGAAATAGACGGACGGACTACAATGAGCAGTTCTTC
clone size: once; J gene: TRBJ2-3; V gene: TRBV27; D gene: TRBD2; CDR3 protein: CASRAGVAADTQYF; CDR3 DNA: TGTGCCAGCAGAGCGGGAGTGGCGGCAGATACGCAGTATTTT
clone size: few; J gene: TRBJ2-2; V gene: TRBV9; D gene: .; CDR3 protein: CASSGPIERELFF; CDR3 DNA: TGTGCCAGCAGCGGACCGATCGAAAGGGAGCTGTTTTTT
clone size: many; J gene: TRBJ2-2; V gene: TRBV29-1; D gene: TRBD1; CDR3 protein: CSTGQTTGELFF; CDR3 DNA: TGCAGCACGGGACAGACCACCGGGGAGCTGTTTTTT
clone size: few; J gene: TRBJ2-1; V gene: TRBV3-1; D gene: TRBD2; CDR3 protein: CASSQVAGGYNEQFF; CDR3 DNA: TGTGCCAGCAGCCAAGTGGCGGGGGGTTACAATGAGCAGTTCTTC
clone size: .; J gene: TRBJ1-2; V gene: TRBV9; D gene: .; CDR3 protein: CASSAAAGEGVEAYTF; CDR3 DNA: TGTGCCAGCAGCGCAGCTGCGGGGGAAGGAGTGGAGGCCTACACCTTC
clone size: .; J gene: TRBJ1-2; V gene: TRBV5-1; D gene: .; CDR3 protein: CASSLVNSNYGYTF; CDR3 DNA: TGCGCCAGCAGCTTGGTGAACTCTAACTATGGCTACACCTTC
clone size: many; J gene: TRBJ1-2; V gene: TRBV7-2; D gene: .; CDR3 protein: CASEAVRRYGYTF; CDR3 DNA: TGTGCCAGCGAGGCTGTCAGAAGATATGGCTACACCTTC
clone size: many; J gene: TRBJ1-6; V gene: TRBV7-2; D gene: .; CDR3 protein: CASSLNSPLHF; CDR3 DNA: TGTGCCAGCAGCCTCAATTCACCCCTCCACTTT
clone size: few; J gene: TRBJ1-2; V gene: TRBV7-2; D gene: TRBD1; CDR3 protein: CASSLSTGDNYGYTF; CDR3 DNA: TGTGCCAGCAGCTTATCTACAGGGGATAACTATGGCTACACCTTC
clone size: few; J gene: TRBJ2-7; V gene: TRBV2; D gene: .; CDR3 protein: CASSHNPTDEQYF; CDR3 DNA: TGTGCCAGCAGCCACAACCCGACAGACGAGCAGTACTTC
clone size: few; J gene: TRBJ1-5; V gene: TRBV12-3/TRBV12-4; D gene: .; CDR3 protein: CASSPLGPDPNQPQHF; CDR3 DNA: TGTGCCAGCAGCCCACTCGGTCCAGATCCCAATCAGCCCCAGCATTTT
clone size: .; J gene: TRBJ2-2; V gene: TRBV6-1; D gene: TRBD1; CDR3 protein: CASSEDREIPGELFF; CDR3 DNA: TGTGCCAGCAGTGAGGACAGGGAAATCCCCGGGGAGCTGTTTTTT
clone size: .; J gene: TRBJ1-4; V gene: TRBV12-3/TRBV12-4; D gene: .; CDR3 protein: CASSLTAGSPTNEKLFF; CDR3 DNA: TGTGCCAGCAGTTTAACGGCTGGCAGCCCAACTAATGAAAAACTGTTTTTT
clone size: many; J gene: TRBJ2-7; V gene: TRBV5-1; D gene: .; CDR3 protein: CASSPDSGAIYEQYF; CDR3 DNA: TGCGCCAGCAGCCCGGACAGCGGGGCAATATACGAGCAGTACTTC
clone size: many; J gene: TRBJ2-3; V gene: TRBV12-3/TRBV12-4; D gene: .; CDR3 protein: CASSPRIGASGTDTQYF; CDR3 DNA: TGTGCCAGCAGCCCCCGGATCGGGGCAAGTGGGACAGATACGCAGTATTTT
clone size: .; J gene: TRBJ1-1; V gene: TRBV19; D gene: .; CDR3 protein: CASSSTANTEAFF; CDR3 DNA: TGTGCCAGTAGTTCCACAGCGAACACTGAAGCTTTCTTT
clone size: many; J gene: TRBJ2-5; V gene: TRBV7-3; D gene: .; CDR3 protein: CASSLGDRDKETQYF; CDR3 DNA: TGTGCCAGCAGCTTAGGCGACAGAGATAAAGAGACCCAGTACTTC
clone size: few; J gene: TRBJ1-2; V gene: TRBV5-6; D gene: .; CDR3 protein: CASSSAGNYGYTF; CDR3 DNA: TGTGCCAGCAGCTCAGCAGGGAACTATGGCTACACCTTC
clone size: .; J gene: TRBJ2-7; V gene: TRBV4-2; D gene: TRBD1; CDR3 protein: CASSQARGQSYEQYF; CDR3 DNA: TGTGCCAGCAGCCAAGCGAGGGGACAGTCCTACGAGCAGTACTTC
clone size: few; J gene: TRBJ2-3; V gene: TRBV10-2; D gene: TRBD2; CDR3 protein: CASSGRMNLDTQYF; CDR3 DNA: TGCGCCAGCAGCGGGAGGATGAATTTGGATACGCAGTATTTT
clone size: .; J gene: TRBJ1-4; V gene: TRBV12-3/TRBV12-4; D gene: .; CDR3 protein: CASSLSGRGEKLFF; CDR3 DNA: TGTGCCAGCAGTTTATCGGGGAGAGGTGAAAAACTGTTTTTT
clone size: .; J gene: TRBJ1-2; V gene: TRBV2; D gene: .; CDR3 protein: CASSRTQEIYGYTF; CDR3 DNA: TGTGCCAGCAGTCGTACACAGGAAATCTATGGCTACACCTTC
clone size: .; J gene: TRBJ1-4; V gene: TRBV7-9; D gene: TRBD1; CDR3 protein: CASSPPTGLNEKLFF; CDR3 DNA: TGTGCCAGCAGCCCACCGACAGGGCTTAATGAAAAACTGTTTTTT
clone size: .; J gene: TRBJ2-2; V gene: TRBV6-1; D gene: .; CDR3 protein: CASSQSGDTGELFF; CDR3 DNA: TGTGCCAGCAGCCAATCAGGGGACACCGGGGAGCTGTTTTTT
clone size: many; J gene: TRBJ2-4; V gene: TRBV20-1; D gene: TRBD1; CDR3 protein: CSATRTRGPKNIQYF; CDR3 DNA: TGCAGTGCTACCCGGACGAGGGGGCCCAAAAACATTCAGTACTTC